These 12 T cell receptor beta chains were sequenced from one sample in a study of blood T cell repertoires in COVID-19 (dated by TCRdb to 2019 to 2021). The protocol used for the library was the immunoSEQ multiplex PCR assay. The table comes from immuneACCESS by way of TCRdb, which keeps in-frame sequences with V and J called. Part of the clones is missing from these tables; in studies checked, under half for an unresolved V gene and the rest for unknown reasons. The sample table contains 55,000 to 80,000 clones; only one count was recorded for 81% of them. The ten largest clones represent roughly 0.83% of the sample. Sequenced material: peripheral blood. Every receptor here comes from a woman in her 70s with acute or convalescent COVID-19.

The J gene is TRBJ1-1, the V gene TRBV5-1, with 11 positions matching TRBD1. J lost 4 bases, V lost 1 base, and 12 bases had no gene match. Germline V CDR1 and CDR2: SGHRS, YFSETQ. The CDR3 consists of 18 residues. CDR3 loop: CASSLNPGQGVSGTEAFF. The CDR3 nucleotides are TGCGCCAGCAGCTTGAATCCGGGACAGGGGGTATCAGGCACTGAAGCTTTCTTT.

The CDR3 loop reads CATSWDRVNEKLFF. The CDR3 DNA sequence: TGTGCCACCAGCTGGGACAGGGTAAATGAAAAACTGTTTTTT. V is TRBV15 and J is TRBJ1-4; 9 nucleotides align to TRBD1. CDR1 and CDR2 (germline): LNHNV, YYDKDF (reference sequence). This CDR3 has 14 residues. Germline trimming cut 5 bases from V and 5 bases from J; bases unmatched to any gene: 3.

The chain joins TRBV19 to TRBJ2-1; 12 positions agree with TRBD2. Germline trimming cut 2 bases from V and 9 bases from J; bases unmatched to any gene: 14. This CDR3 contains 18 residues. Germline CDR1 LNHDA, CDR2 SQIVND (reference sequence). This CDR3 is CASSINRGLLAGGFEQFF. The CDR3 DNA reads as TGTGCCAGTAGTATAAACAGGGGTTTACTAGCGGGAGGATTTGAGCAGTTCTTC.

The CDR3: CASSYGPSSGANVLTF. The CDR3 DNA follows: TGTGCCAGCAGTTACGGTCCTAGCTCTGGGGCCAACGTCCTGACTTTC. The chain has TRBV6-5 and TRBJ2-6; no firm D call. The length of the CDR3 is 16 residues. The germline V gene has CDR1 MNHEY and CDR2 SVGAGI. Between the trimmed V and J ends, which lost 2 bases and 0 bases, there was a span of 8 bases.

The CDR3 coding sequence is TGTGCCATCAGTGATCACACAAAGAACACTGAAGCTTTCTTT. It encodes CAISDHTKNTEAFF. This sequence joins TRBV10-3 and TRBJ1-1; D gene ambiguous. Per germline, CDR1 ENHRY and CDR2 SYGVKD. Deletions cut 3 bases from V and 1 base from J, with 9 bases between. There are 14 residues in the CDR3.

This clone was detected only once. This sequence joins TRBV7-2 and TRBJ1-2, with 9 positions matching TRBD1. The CDR3 has 13 residues. V shed 4 bases, J shed 7 bases, and the junction held 4 bases outside the gene matches. Germline V CDR1 and CDR2: SGHTA, FQGNSA. The CDR3 DNA follows: TGTGCCAGCAGCTGGGGACAGGGATTTGGCTACACCTTC. This codes for CASSWGQGFGYTF.

The rearrangement uses TRBV30 and TRBJ2-1, with D hard to call. CDR3 length: 13 residues. Germline assignment: CDR1 GTSNPN and CDR2 SVGIG (reference sequence). V was clipped by 0 bases and J by 6 bases, with 9 bases between them. The CDR3 DNA reads TGTGCCTGGAGTGTCGGTCAATTCAATGAGCAGTTCTTC. It yields the protein CAWSVGQFNEQFF.

CDR3 nucleotides: TGTGCCATCAGTTACGGAGAGGCGGGGGGGCCTTTGAATGAGCAGTTCTTC. Translation gives CAISYGEAGGPLNEQFF. This chain links TRBV10-3 with TRBJ2-1; 9 nucleotides align to TRBD2. The germline V gene encodes CDR1 ENHRY and CDR2 SYGVKD. CDR3 length equals 17 residues. Trimming removed 5 bases from V and 7 bases from J; junction bases left unmatched: 15.

This clone has a single count. The rearrangement joins TRBV29-1 to TRBJ1-3; the D is unclear. CDR3 length: 14 amino acids. Germline V gene sequence: CDR1 SQVTM, CDR2 ANQGSEA. Trimming left V 4 bases short and J 4 bases short, with 14 bases between. Written as DNA, the CDR3 is TGCAGCGTTGTTTCCAATCTGGCCGGAAACACCATATATTTT. This translates into CSVVSNLAGNTIYF.

V gene TRBV13 combines with J gene TRBJ2-1, with D possibly matching TRBD2 (5 bases). Trimming stripped 0 bases from V and 0 bases from J, with 9 bases between. The CDR3 sequence is 16 residues long. Germline CDR1 PRHDT, CDR2 FYEKMQ (reference sequence). CDR3 in amino acids: CASSLGLGSSYNEQFF. CDR3 sequence (DNA): TGTGCCAGCAGCTTAGGACTGGGGAGCTCCTACAATGAGCAGTTCTTC.

The chain links TRBV5-1 to TRBJ2-7, with no clear D. Germline CDR1 is SGHRS and CDR2 is YFSETQ. The CDR3 runs 15 residues. V was trimmed by 1 base and J by 7 bases, leaving 18 bases between them. This CDR3 reads CASSLRATGYEEQYF. CDR3 sequence (DNA): TGCGCCAGCAGCTTGAGAGCCACGGGTTATGAGGAGCAGTACTTC.

This chain connects TRBV7-2 to TRBJ1-1; weak D call: TRBD1 (6 bases). The CDR3 has 14 amino acids. Trimming pared 1 base from V and 4 bases from J, leaving 10 bases between. From germline, CDR1 is SGHTA and CDR2 FQGNSA. This CDR3 is CASSLERGSTEAFF. In nucleotides, the CDR3 is TGTGCCAGCAGCTTAGAGAGGGGGAGCACTGAAGCTTTCTTT.